Described below is a single TCR beta chain sequence and its context. Its specificity is unknown. This record belongs to a study of regulatory dendritic cells for organ transplantation. Allogeneic regulatory or mature dendritic cells were co-cultured for about 5 days with CFSE-labeled sorted T cells at 1:10. Naive CD45RA+ and memory CD45RO+ CD4+ or CD8+ T cells were FACS-sorted. Assay used: immunoSEQ multiplex PCR; TCRdb lists only in-frame clones, some missing. The data contain approximately 10,000 clones, approximately 80% of them singletons. The CDR3 extends over 15 amino acids. After removal of 4 bases from V and 6 bases from J, the junction contained 8 bases not matched to a gene. CDR1 is SGHNT, CDR2 YYREEE, per germline (reference sequence). Study-wide findings and caveats: Regulatory dendritic cells appeared to expand memory CD8+ clones less than mature ones.

The specimen was memory CD4+ T cells from blood cultured with dendritic cells. The subset here: CD45RO+ memory T cells. The chain links TRBV5-4 to TRBJ2-1, with 9 bases aligning to TRBD1. The source is a human donor in good health. DNA for the CDR3: TGTGCCAGCAGCCTCAACAGGGGGCGCAGCAATGAGCAGTTCTTC. Amino acids: CASSLNRGRSNEQFF.